This T cell receptor beta chain was recorded in a study of OX40 agonist ivuxolimab in advanced cancers. Study information: Participants averaged approximately 65 years of age (range about 23 to 80) and were around 80% male.

Exclusion of a patient followed from autoimmune disease history or systemic immunosuppression. This clone was seen a single time. Its antigen is as yet unknown. Study observations and caveats: Clones of CD4+ and CD8+ blood T cells grew by week 6 at doses of 0.1 to 3.0 mg/kg.

Assay used: immunoSEQ multiplex PCR; TCRdb lists only in-frame clones, some missing. The repertoire consists of roughly 48,000 clones, with approximately 90% occurring once and the leading ten covering under 13%. Trimming left V 5 bases short and J 5 bases short, with 15 bases between. Germline lookup yields CDR1 LNHNV and CDR2 YYDKDF (reference sequence). The CDR3 has 14 residues. The source is an adult with an advanced solid tumor such as melanoma, head and neck, liver or kidney cancer. This chain links TRBV15 with TRBJ2-5; D could derive from TRBD1 or TRBD2 (5 bases each). The sequences come from CD4+ or CD8+ T cells sorted from blood, collected in a trial of the OX40 agonist ivuxolimab. In DNA, the CDR3 is TGTGCCACCAGCCTGCGCAGGGACGGGGAGACCCAGTACTTC. It yields the protein CATSLRRDGETQYF. Complete variable domain (other parts from reference TRBV15 and TRBJ2-5): DAMVIQNPRYQVTQFGKPVTLSCSQTLNHNVMYWYQQKSSQAPKLLFHYYDKDFNNEADTPDNFQSRRPNTSFCFLDIRSPGLGDTAMYLCATSLRRDGETQYFGPGTRLLVL.